This TCR beta chain was recorded in a study of cytomegalovirus exposure and HLA in healthy donors. Overall study findings and caveats: Certain sequence variants were highly shared and formed a cluster, and this cluster was likely a sequencing artifact. In vitro assays verified that a few CMV-associated chains recognized CMV antigens specifically. The authors listed approximately 150 TCR beta chains as cytomegalovirus-associated.

The CDR3 is 14 residues long. Trimming cost V 0 bases and J 5 bases, with 12 bases left between them. The V gene's germline CDR1 is SGHRS and CDR2 YFSETQ. PCR primers comprised 60 Vbeta and 13 Jbeta primers. Only in-frame clones appear in the TCRdb table, and some are missing; sequencing was by immunoSEQ multiplex PCR. The data hold around 150,000 clones, with roughly 80% observed a single time. On this clone: Its antigen is as yet unknown.

Source material: PBMCs. This TCR was sampled from a woman between 40 and 55 years old in good health and CMV-seronegative. The chain joins TRBV5-1 to TRBJ2-7, with D perhaps matching TRBD2 (6 bases). The CDR3 nucleotides are TGCGCCAGCAGCTTGGGACTGGTAGCGGACGAGCAGTACTTC. This sequence encodes CASSLGLVADEQYF.